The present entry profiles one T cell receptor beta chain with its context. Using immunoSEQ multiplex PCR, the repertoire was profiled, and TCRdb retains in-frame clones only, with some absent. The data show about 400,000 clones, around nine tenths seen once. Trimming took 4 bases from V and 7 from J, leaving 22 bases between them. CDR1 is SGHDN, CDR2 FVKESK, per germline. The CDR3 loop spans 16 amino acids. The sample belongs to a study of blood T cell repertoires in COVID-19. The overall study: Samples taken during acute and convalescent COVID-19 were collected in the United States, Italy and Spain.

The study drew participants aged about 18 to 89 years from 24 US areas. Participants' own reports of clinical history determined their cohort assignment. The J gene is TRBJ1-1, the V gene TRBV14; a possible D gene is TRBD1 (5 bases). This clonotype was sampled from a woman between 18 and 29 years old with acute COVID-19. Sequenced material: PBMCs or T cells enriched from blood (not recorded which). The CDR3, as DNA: TGTGCCAGCAGCCCCGGCGTAGGGGAGGTTGTTTATGAAGCTTTCTTT. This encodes CASSPGVGEVVYEAFF.